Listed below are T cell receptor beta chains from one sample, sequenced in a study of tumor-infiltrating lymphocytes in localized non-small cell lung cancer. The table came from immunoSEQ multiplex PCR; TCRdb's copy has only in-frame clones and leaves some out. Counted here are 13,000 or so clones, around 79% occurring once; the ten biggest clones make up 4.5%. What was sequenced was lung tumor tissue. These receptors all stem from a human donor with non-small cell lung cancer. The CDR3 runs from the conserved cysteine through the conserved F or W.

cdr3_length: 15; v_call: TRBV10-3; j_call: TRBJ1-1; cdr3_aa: CAISDPAGRTTEAFF
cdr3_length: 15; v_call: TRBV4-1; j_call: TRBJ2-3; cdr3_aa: CASSPGTADTDTQYF
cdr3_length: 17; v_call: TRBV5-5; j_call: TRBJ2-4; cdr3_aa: CASSPILSGGAKNIQYF
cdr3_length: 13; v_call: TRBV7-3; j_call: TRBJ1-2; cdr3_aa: CASSLRGQGPLTF
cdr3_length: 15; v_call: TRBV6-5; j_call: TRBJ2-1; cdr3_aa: CASRVADRGGNEQFF
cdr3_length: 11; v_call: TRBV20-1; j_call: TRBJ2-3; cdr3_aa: CSARLPDTQYF
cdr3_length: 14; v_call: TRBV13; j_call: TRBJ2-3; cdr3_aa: CASSFFGGTDTQYF
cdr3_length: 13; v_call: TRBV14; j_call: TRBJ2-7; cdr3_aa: CASSGQRGVEQYF
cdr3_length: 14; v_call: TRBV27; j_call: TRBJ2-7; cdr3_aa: CASSLSQGAGEQYF
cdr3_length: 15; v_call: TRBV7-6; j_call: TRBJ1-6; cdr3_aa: CASSAAQGVTSPLHF
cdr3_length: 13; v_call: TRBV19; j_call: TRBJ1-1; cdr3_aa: CASSATGITEAFF
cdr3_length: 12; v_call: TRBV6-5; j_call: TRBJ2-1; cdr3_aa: CASRGAYNEQFF
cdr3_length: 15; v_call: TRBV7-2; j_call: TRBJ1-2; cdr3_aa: CASSALQGALAGYTF
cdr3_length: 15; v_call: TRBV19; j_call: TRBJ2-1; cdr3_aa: CASSMVRAGAYEQFF
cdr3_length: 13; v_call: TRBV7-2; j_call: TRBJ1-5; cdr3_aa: CASSLWRDQPQHF
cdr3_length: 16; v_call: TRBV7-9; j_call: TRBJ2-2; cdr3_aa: CASSPPPSTTTGELFF
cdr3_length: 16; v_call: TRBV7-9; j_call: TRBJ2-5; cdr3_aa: CASSPLAGGPGETQYF
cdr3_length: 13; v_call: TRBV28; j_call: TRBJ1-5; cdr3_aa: CASSSATGKPQHF
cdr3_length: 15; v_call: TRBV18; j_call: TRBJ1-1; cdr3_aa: CASSRKMGQDTEAFF
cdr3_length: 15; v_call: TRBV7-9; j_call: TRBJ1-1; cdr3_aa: CASSDNLGQSTEAFF
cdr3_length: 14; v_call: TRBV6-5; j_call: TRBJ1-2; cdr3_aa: CASSSPTENYGYTF
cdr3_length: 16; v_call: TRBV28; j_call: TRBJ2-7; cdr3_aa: CASSFSPIGTDAEQYF
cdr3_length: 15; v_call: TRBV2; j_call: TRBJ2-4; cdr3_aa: CASRGRGDTSNIQYF
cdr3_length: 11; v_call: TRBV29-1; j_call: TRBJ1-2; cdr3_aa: CSVGDYYGYTF
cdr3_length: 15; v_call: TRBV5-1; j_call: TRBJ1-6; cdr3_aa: CASSEKGDLGSPLHF
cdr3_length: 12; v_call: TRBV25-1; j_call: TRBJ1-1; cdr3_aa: CASSEFRGEAFF
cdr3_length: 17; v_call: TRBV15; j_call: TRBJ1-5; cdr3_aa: CATSRDRATRSNQPQHF
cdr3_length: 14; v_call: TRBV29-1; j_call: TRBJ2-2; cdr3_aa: CSIYRAANTGELFF
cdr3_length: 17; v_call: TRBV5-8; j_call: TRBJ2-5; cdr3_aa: CASSLGTRQGYQETQYF
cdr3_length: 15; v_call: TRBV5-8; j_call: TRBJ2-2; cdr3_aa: CASSIGNLNTGELFF
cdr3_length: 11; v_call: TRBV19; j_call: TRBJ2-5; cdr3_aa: CASSMGETQYF
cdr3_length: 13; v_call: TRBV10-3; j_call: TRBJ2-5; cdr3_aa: CAISGTGQETQYF
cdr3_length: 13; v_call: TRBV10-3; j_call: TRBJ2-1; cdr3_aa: CAIIAGDYNEQFF
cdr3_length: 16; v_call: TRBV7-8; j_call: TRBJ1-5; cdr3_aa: CASSLLGGNSNQPQHF
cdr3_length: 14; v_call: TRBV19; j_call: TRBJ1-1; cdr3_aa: CATGDYGVDTEAFF
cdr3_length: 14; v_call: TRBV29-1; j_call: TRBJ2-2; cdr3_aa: CSALAGADTGELFF
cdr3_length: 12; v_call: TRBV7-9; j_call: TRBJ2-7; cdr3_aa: CASSLTLGEQYF
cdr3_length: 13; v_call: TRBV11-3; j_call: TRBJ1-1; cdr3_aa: CASSLWTYTEAFF
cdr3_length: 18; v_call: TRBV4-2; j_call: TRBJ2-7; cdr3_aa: CASSQGFAGSGRDVEQYF
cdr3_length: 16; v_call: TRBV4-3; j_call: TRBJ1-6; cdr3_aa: CASSQVFAPNNSPLHF
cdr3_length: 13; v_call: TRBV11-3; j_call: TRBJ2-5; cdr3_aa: CASSRTVQETQYF
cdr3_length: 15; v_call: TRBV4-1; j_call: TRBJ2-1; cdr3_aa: CASSQDGTTYNEQFF
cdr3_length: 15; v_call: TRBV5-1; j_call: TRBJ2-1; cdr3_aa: CASSSLSTTYNEQFF
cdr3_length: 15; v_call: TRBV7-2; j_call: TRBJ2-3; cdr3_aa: CASSLTGIFTDTQYF
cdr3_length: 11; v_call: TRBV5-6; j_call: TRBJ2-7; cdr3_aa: CASSLAYEQYF
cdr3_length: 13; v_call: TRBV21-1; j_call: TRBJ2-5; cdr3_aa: CASSEGSEETQYF
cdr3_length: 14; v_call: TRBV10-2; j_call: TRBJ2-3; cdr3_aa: CASSLAGIADTQYF
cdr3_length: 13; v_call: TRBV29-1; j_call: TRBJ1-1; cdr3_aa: CSVEGVGNTEAFF